This T cell receptor beta chain derives from a study of cytomegalovirus exposure and HLA in healthy donors. On the study more broadly: Roughly 85 million unique TCRs from HLA-typed donors made up an early data release.

The CDR3 is made up of 15 amino acids. From germline, CDR1 is MNHEY and CDR2 SVGAGI. Germline trimming cut 6 bases from V and 5 bases from J; bases unmatched to any gene: 12. Findings of the study overall: The presence/absence work took it that sequencing depth was about the same across donors. The study put 150 to 200 TCR beta chains on its list as cytomegalovirus-associated. The classifier reportedly diagnosed cytomegalovirus status with high specificity and sensitivity.

PCR involved 60 Vbeta and 13 Jbeta primers. Some clones are missing from TCRdb's copy, which holds only in-frame ones; the method was immunoSEQ multiplex PCR. The sample records over 150,000 clones, roughly four fifths being singletons. Worth noting for this clone: Its antigen is unknown.

Sequencing was done on a sample of PBMCs. The origin of this receptor is a man between 50 and 59 years old in good health and CMV-seropositive. The chain combines TRBV6-5 with TRBJ2-7; TRBD2 matches at 8 bases. The CDR3 bases are TGTGCCAGCAGCCTCCGGGAGGGATCGATAAACGAGCAGTACTTC. Protein product: CASSLREGSINEQYF.